The 4 T cell receptor beta chains below come from one sample, sequenced in a study of response to subunit inactivated influenza vaccine (dated by TCRdb to the late 2010s). Library generation was performed with RT-PCR. Sequencing was carried out with an Illumina HiSeq 2500. TCRdb trimmed public reads at Q25 via fastp, called clones via MiXCR and kept in-frame beta chains. All rows with the same CDR3 protein become a single entry with the most common DNA and genes. Counted in this sample were hundreds of thousands of distinct CDR3 sequences; about 15% of them appeared once. The top ten hold around 7% of the sample. The sequenced sample was PBMCs from blood, obtained 14 to 15 days before vaccination. These receptors came from a man aged 50-60 years who received an inactivated influenza vaccine. Donor details come from another sample of the same person, matched by shared clones.

This clonotype turned up a few times. This chain connects TRBV2 to TRBJ2-3, with 13 bases aligning to TRBD2. Germline-derived CDR1 and CDR2 are SNHLY and FYNNEI. This CDR3 spans 16 amino acids. The V gene end was trimmed by 2 bases and the J gene end by 9 bases; junction bases not matched to a gene: 8. The CDR3 loop reads CASSELTSGGADTQYF. The CDR3 nucleotides read TGTGCCAGCAGTGAACTAACTAGCGGGGGGGCTGACACGCAGTATTTT.

This clonotype was seen only a few times. The gene calls are TRBV27 and TRBJ2-7; perhaps TRBD1 as D (7 bases). Deletions cut 6 bases from V and 2 bases from J, with 14 bases between. Germline CDR1 is MNHEY and CDR2 is SMNVEV (reference sequence). The length of the CDR3 is 14 residues. This CDR3 reads CASRDQGGTYEQYF. The CDR3 region has the DNA TGTGCCAGCAGGGATCAGGGGGGTACCTACGAGCAGTACTTC.

The chain recombines TRBV7-9 with TRBJ2-5; tentatively, D is TRBD1 or TRBD2 (5 bases each). V lost 1 base and J lost 4, with 13 bases in between. Germline CDR1 is SEHNR and CDR2 is FQNEAQ (reference sequence). The CDR3 is made up of 15 amino acids. The CDR3: CASSLEWPRGETQYF. The DNA of the CDR3 is TGTGCCAGCAGCTTAGAATGGCCGAGGGGAGAGACCCAGTACTTC.

The J gene is TRBJ2-7, the V gene TRBV7-2; 8 bases align to TRBD2. Germline V gene lookup returns CDR1 SGHTA and CDR2 FQGNSA. The CDR3 has 14 residues. V shed 5 bases and J 6 bases; nucleotides not matched to a gene: 9. The CDR3 sequence is CASSPRAGVGEQYF. The CDR3 DNA reads as TGTGCCAGCAGCCCAAGAGCGGGAGTGGGCGAGCAGTACTTC.